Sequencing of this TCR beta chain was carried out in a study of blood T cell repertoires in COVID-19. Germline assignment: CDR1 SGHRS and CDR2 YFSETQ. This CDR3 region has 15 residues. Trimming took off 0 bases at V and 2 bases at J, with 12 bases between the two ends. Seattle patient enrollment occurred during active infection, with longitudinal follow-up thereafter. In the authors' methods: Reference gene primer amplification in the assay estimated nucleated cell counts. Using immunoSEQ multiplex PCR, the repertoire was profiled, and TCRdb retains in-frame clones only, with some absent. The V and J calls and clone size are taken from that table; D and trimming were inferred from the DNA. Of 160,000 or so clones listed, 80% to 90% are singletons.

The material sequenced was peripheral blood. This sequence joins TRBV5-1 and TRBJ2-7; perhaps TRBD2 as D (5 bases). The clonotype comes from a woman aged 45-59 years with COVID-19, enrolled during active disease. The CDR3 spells CASSLGRGQAYEQYF. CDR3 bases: TGCGCCAGCAGCTTGGGGAGAGGGCAGGCCTACGAGCAGTACTTC.